This T cell receptor beta chain emerged from a study of blood T cells in healthy people across ages. Study-level points and caveats: Older age went with lower TCR beta diversity per million T cells, in a roughly linear way.

With a J-beta primer mix and a sample-barcoded 5' primer, a second PCR ran 7 to 11 cycles. The template-switch adaptor, which had 12 random nucleotides, put a tag on each cDNA molecule. TCRdb itself ran the 5' RACE reads through MiXCR, one entry per CDR3 protein. The table lists approximately 730,000 distinct CDR3 sequences, roughly 43% of them singletons, with 20% to 25% in the top ten. Germline V lookup: CDR1 SEHNR, CDR2 FQNEAQ (reference sequence). Trimming pared 4 bases from V and 4 bases from J, leaving 8 bases between. CDR3 size: 12 residues. A note on this clonotype: Its antigen is as yet unknown.

The sample comprised blood. The chain recombines TRBV7-9 with TRBJ2-7; D is unresolved. The TCR sequence derives from a woman aged 60-75 years in good health. The CDR3 region is CASSSRIYEQYF. In DNA form, the CDR3 reads TGTGCCAGCAGCTCTAGAATTTACGAGCAGTACTTC.